This T cell receptor beta chain was captured by sequencing in a study of OX40 agonist ivuxolimab in advanced cancers. V was pared by 5 bases and J by 5 bases, with 8 bases of the junction left unmatched. The length of the CDR3 is 16 residues. CDR1 is SGHAT and CDR2 is FQNNGV in the germline V gene. Sequencing used immunoSEQ multiplex PCR; TCRdb keeps in-frame clones, though not all of them. Of some 83,000 clones in the sample, just over 85% were seen once. The starting material was CD4+ or CD8+ T cells sorted from blood, obtained in a trial of the OX40 agonist ivuxolimab. The chain joins TRBV11-2 to TRBJ2-5; 13 nucleotides align to TRBD2. This clonotype was obtained from an adult with an advanced solid tumor such as melanoma, head and neck, liver or kidney cancer. This CDR3 is CASSPGLAGVGETQYF. Here the CDR3 DNA reads TGTGCCAGCAGCCCTGGACTAGCGGGAGTGGGTGAGACCCAGTACTTC.